Shown below are 3 T cell receptor beta chains from a single sample sequenced in a study of neurological immune-mediated disorders (dated by TCRdb to the late 2010s). Library construction relied on 5' RACE. The run used an Illumina HiSeq 2500. TCRdb reran the public reads through fastp at Q25 and MiXCR, keeping productive beta chains. Each CDR3 protein gets just one entry, which takes the most common genes and DNA from the rows behind it. This sample is represented by tens of thousands of distinct CDR3 sequences; 3.8% of them were singletons. The ten largest clones take up under 8.5% of the sample. Sequenced material: PBMCs. These receptors all come from a man aged 60-69 years with multiple sclerosis.

This clonotype was found many times. This may arise from a read error, as a much more abundant clone is one base away. This chain uses TRBV4-1 with TRBJ1-5, with TRBD1 matching over 7 bases. There are 14 residues in the CDR3. Germline V gene sequence: CDR1 MGHRA, CDR2 YSYEKL. The CDR3 nucleotides are TGCGCCAGCAGCGCCCGGGACAGTAATCAGCACCAGCATTTT. Protein sequence: CASSARDSNQHQHF.

This clonotype has at least ten counts. The chain joins TRBV20-1 to TRBJ2-1; D is unresolved. V lost 3 bases and J 4 bases, leaving 13 bases between the germline ends. Looked up from germline, CDR1 is DFQATT and CDR2 is SNEGSKA (reference sequence). The CDR3 has 14 residues. The CDR3: CSARVRQKYNEQFF. CDR3 nucleotides: TGCAGTGCTAGGGTCCGCCAAAAGTACAATGAGCAGTTCTTC.

In this sample, this clonotype turned up many times. V gene TRBV5-1 combines with J gene TRBJ2-3, with D unclear. CDR1 and CDR2 from the germline V gene are SGHRS and YFSETQ. The CDR3 loop spans 14 amino acids. Trimming left V 5 bases short and J 2 bases short, with 12 bases between. In nucleotides, the CDR3 is TGCGCCAGCAGGACGACTCGATCCACAGATACGCAGTATTTT. Translation: CASRTTRSTDTQYF.